Shown below are 30 T cell receptor beta chains from a single sample sequenced in a study of blood T cell repertoires in COVID-19. TCRdb's table, derived via immunoSEQ multiplex PCR, lists solely in-frame clones and lacks some. The data contain about 210,000 clones, 89% of them singletons. The sample taken for sequencing was peripheral blood. The receptors come from a woman aged 40 to 50 with acute or convalescent COVID-19.

The rearrangement links TRBV3-1 (or the pseudogene TRBV3-2) to TRBJ1-6; D uncertain. V dropped 4 bases and J dropped 6 bases, with 10 bases sitting between them. CDR1 LGHDT and CDR2 YNNKEL come from the germline V gene (reference sequence). This CDR3 is 14 amino acids long. The CDR3 DNA reads TGTGCCAGCAGCCCTCCTACAGCTAATTCACCCCTCCACTTT. Its protein product is CASSPPTANSPLHF.

The chain links TRBV6-5 to TRBJ1-5; possibly TRBD1 for D (6 bases). The germline V and J ends were trimmed by 5 bases and 0 bases, with 11 bases remaining between them. Germline lookup yields CDR1 MNHEY and CDR2 SVGAGI. This CDR3 contains 15 residues. The CDR3 region has the DNA TGTGCCAGCAGTAAGGGGGTAGGTAGCAATCAGCCCCAGCATTTT. This codes for CASSKGVGSNQPQHF.

The J gene is TRBJ2-5, the V gene TRBV25-1, with 8 bases aligning to TRBD1. Germline values: CDR1 MGHDK, CDR2 SYGVNS. V lost 4 bases to trimming and J lost 1 base; unmatched junction nucleotides: 5. The CDR3 contains 15 residues. The CDR3 sequence: CASSALDRAQETQYF. The CDR3, as DNA: TGTGCCAGCAGTGCCTTGGACAGGGCCCAAGAGACCCAGTACTTC.

The rearrangement joins TRBV9 to TRBJ2-1; D ambiguous. CDR1 and CDR2 from the germline V gene are SGDLS and YYNGEE. This CDR3 region has 15 residues. Trimming pared 4 bases from V and 7 bases from J, leaving 18 bases between. CDR3 in amino acids: CASSTPAGLINEQFF. The CDR3 DNA follows: TGTGCCAGCAGCACGCCGGCAGGTTTAATTAATGAGCAGTTCTTC. Supplemented by reference TRBV9 and TRBJ2-1, the full variable domain reads DSGVTQTPKHLITATGQRVTLRCSPRSGDLSVYWYQQSLDQGLQFLIQYYNGEERAKGNILERFSAQQFPDLHSELNLSSLELGDSALYFCASSTPAGLINEQFFGPGTRLTVL.

The chain joins TRBV6-6 to TRBJ2-5; tentatively, D is TRBD1 (6 bases). The CDR3 runs 16 residues. The germline gives CDR1 MNHNY, CDR2 SVGAGI (reference sequence). The V end lost 2 bases, the J end lost 5 bases, and 18 bases lay between the germline ends. The CDR3: CASSYPPSGATETQYF. The CDR3 DNA sequence: TGTGCCAGCAGTTACCCACCCTCAGGGGCCACCGAGACCCAGTACTTC.

The J gene is TRBJ2-1, the V gene TRBV5-1; 9 nucleotides agree with TRBD1. The CDR3 extends over 18 amino acids. J lost 7 bases, V lost 3 bases, and 17 bases had no gene match. Germline V CDR1 and CDR2: SGHRS, YFSETQ. The CDR3, as DNA: TGCGCCAGCAGCTCTGTCCCGGGACAGGGAACGGGCGAAAATGAGCAGTTCTTC. This sequence encodes CASSSVPGQGTGENEQFF.

This chain connects TRBV29-1 to TRBJ1-1, with 7 bases fitting TRBD1. The V segment lost 1 base and the J segment 2 bases; nucleotides outside the gene matches: 7. Per germline, CDR1 SQVTM and CDR2 ANQGSEA. The length of the CDR3 is 15 residues. In DNA form, the CDR3 reads TGCAGCGTTGAAGTAGCAGGGGGGCGAAACACTGAAGCTTTCTTT. It specifies CSVEVAGGRNTEAFF.

Only one count was recorded for this clone. The V and J genes are TRBV12-5 and TRBJ2-2; D gene ambiguous. Looked up from germline, CDR1 is LGHNT and CDR2 is FRNRAP. V shed 1 base and J shed 0 bases, with 3 bases lying between them. This CDR3 comprises 14 residues. The CDR3 sequence is CASGLGANTGELFF. The CDR3 DNA sequence: TGTGCTAGTGGTTTGGGAGCGAACACCGGGGAGCTGTTTTTT.

The chain carries TRBV7-9 and TRBJ1-4, with 7 nucleotides matching TRBD1. CDR1 is SEHNR, CDR2 FQNEAQ, per germline (reference sequence). This CDR3 region has 15 residues. J was trimmed by 7 bases and V by 5 bases; bases with no gene match: 10. Written as DNA, the CDR3 is TGTGCCAGCAGCGCGAGGAAGGGGGCGGGTGAAAAACTGTTTTTT. Protein sequence: CASSARKGAGEKLFF.

The chain's CDR3 is CASSGTGGSGELFF. In DNA form, the CDR3 reads TGTGCCAGCAGCGGGACGGGAGGGTCCGGGGAGCTGTTTTTT. This chain links TRBV5-6 with TRBJ2-2; TRBD2 agrees at 8 bases. CDR1 SGHDT and CDR2 YYEEEE come from the germline V gene. With 4 bases clipped from V and 6 bases from J, the junction kept 5 bases outside the gene matches. The length of the CDR3 is 14 residues.

The gene calls are TRBV6-5 and TRBJ1-1, with D uncertain. V gave up 6 bases and J gave up 4 bases, with 18 bases separating them. Germline lookup yields CDR1 MNHEY and CDR2 SVGAGI. The CDR3 has 15 residues. The chain's CDR3 is CASRLDHSTPTEAFF. CDR3 bases: TGTGCCAGCAGACTCGATCATTCGACTCCCACTGAAGCTTTCTTT.

This sequence joins TRBV29-1 and TRBJ2-5, with 12 bases aligning to TRBD2. CDR3 size: 13 residues. Per germline, CDR1 SQVTM and CDR2 ANQGSEA. The CDR3 coding sequence is TGCATAACTAGCGGGGGGCCCCAAGAGACCCAGTACTTC. It codes for CITSGGPQETQYF.

The chain is built from TRBV10-3 and TRBJ2-2; a possible D gene is TRBD1 (5 bases). This CDR3 is 15 amino acids long. CDR1 ENHRY and CDR2 SYGVKD come from the germline V gene. Trimming took off 8 bases at V and 0 bases at J, with 13 bases between the two ends. CDR3 sequence: CAIGFTGANTGELFF. The CDR3 coding sequence is TGTGCCATCGGCTTCACAGGCGCGAACACCGGGGAGCTGTTTTTT.

This clone was counted a single time. The CDR3 reads CASSPGQDYGYTF. For the CDR3, the DNA is TGTGCCAGCAGTCCGGGACAGGACTATGGCTACACCTTC. The V and J genes are TRBV12-3 or TRBV12-4 and TRBJ1-2; 8 bases line up with TRBD1. The CDR3 is 13 residues long. V lost 5 bases, J lost 3 bases, and 2 bases stayed unmatched.

This chain joins TRBV28 and TRBJ1-1; D is unclear. The CDR3 is made up of 12 amino acids. The germline gives CDR1 MDHEN, CDR2 SYDVKM. V lost 5 bases to trimming and J lost 1 base, with 5 bases between them. CDR3 DNA: TGTGCCAGCAGTCCGGGGAACACTGAAGCTTTCTTT. This gives the protein CASSPGNTEAFF.

The count of this clone is one. The V gene is TRBV18, the J gene TRBJ2-5, with D unclear. The germline V gene encodes CDR1 KGHSH and CDR2 LQKENI. The germline V and J ends were trimmed by 3 bases and 4 bases, with 6 bases remaining between them. The CDR3 totals 12 residues. The CDR3 nucleotides are TGTGCCAGCTCACCCACTGGAGAGACCCAGTACTTC. Translating gives CASSPTGETQYF. Full variable domain (rest looked up from reference TRBV18 and TRBJ2-5): NAGVMQNPRHLVRRRGQEARLRCSPMKGHSHVYWYRQLPEEGLKFMVYLQKENIIDESGMPKERFSAEFPKEGPSILRIQQVVRGDSAAYFCASSPTGETQYFGPGTRLLVL.

This chain joins TRBV14 and TRBJ1-2; D is possibly TRBD1 (5 bases). CDR3 size: 13 residues. V dropped 4 bases and J dropped 6 bases, with 12 bases sitting between them. Germline V lookup: CDR1 SGHDN, CDR2 FVKESK. The CDR3 sequence is CASSLLGGNGYTF. CDR3 sequence (DNA): TGTGCCAGCAGCCTCCTGGGGGGAAATGGCTACACCTTC.

The genes are TRBV7-8 and TRBJ2-5, with D tentatively TRBD2 (6 bases). The germline gives CDR1 SGHVS, CDR2 FQNEAQ. V dropped 3 bases and J dropped 5 bases, with 13 bases sitting between them. This CDR3 is 14 amino acids long. The CDR3 loop is CASSLREVQETQYF. CDR3 in DNA: TGTGCCAGCAGCTTGAGGGAGGTACAGGAGACCCAGTACTTC.

This chain uses TRBV20-1 with TRBJ1-6, with D possibly being TRBD1 (5 bases). CDR1 DFQATT and CDR2 SNEGSKA come from the germline V gene (reference sequence). CDR3 size: 15 residues. Trimming left V 3 bases short and J 7 bases short, with 16 bases between. In nucleotides, the CDR3 is TGCAGTGCTAGTGGGTCAACAAGGGGCAATTCACCCCTCCACTTT. This sequence encodes CSASGSTRGNSPLHF.

This chain connects TRBV11-2 to TRBJ1-4; no clear D gene. Per the germline V gene, CDR1 is SGHAT and CDR2 is FQNNGV. The CDR3 extends over 14 amino acids. V was shortened by 1 base and J by 5 bases, with 8 bases between the two germline ends. CDR3: CASSLGGRNEKLFF. CDR3 DNA: TGTGCCAGCAGCTTAGGAGGGCGGAATGAAAAACTGTTTTTT.

J is TRBJ1-1 and V is TRBV15, with TRBD1 identical over 7 bases. Germline lookup yields CDR1 LNHNV and CDR2 YYDKDF (reference sequence). Unmatched junction bases numbered 5, after V lost 2 bases and J lost 2 bases. The length of the CDR3 is 15 residues. The CDR3 loop is CATSRSDRTNTEAFF. The CDR3 nucleotides are TGTGCCACCAGCAGATCGGACAGGACTAACACTGAAGCTTTCTTT.

The chain is built from TRBV7-2 and TRBJ2-1; the D gene is possibly TRBD2 (5 bases). The CDR3 spans 16 residues. The ends were cut back, 5 bases at V and 0 bases at J, with 14 bases in the middle. CDR1 is SGHTA, CDR2 FQGNSA, per germline. The DNA of the CDR3 is TGTGCCAGCAGCGCCTTTTCCGGGATCTCCTACAATGAGCAGTTCTTC. It encodes CASSAFSGISYNEQFF. Variable domain in full (rest from reference TRBV7-2 and TRBJ2-1): GAGVSQSPSNKVTEKGKDVELRCDPISGHTALYWYRQSLGQGLEFLIYFQGNSAPDKSGLPSDRFSAERTGGSVSTLTIQRTQQEDSAVYLCASSAFSGISYNEQFFGPGTRLTVL.

V usage is TRBV6-2 or TRBV6-3 and J usage is TRBJ2-3; 7 nucleotides match TRBD1. From germline, CDR1 is MNHEY and CDR2 SVGEGT. With V trimmed by 2 bases and J by 7 bases, 9 bases remained unmatched. The CDR3 is 15 residues long. The CDR3 sequence: CASSYRDSRGYTQYF. DNA of the CDR3: TGTGCCAGCAGTTACCGGGACAGCAGAGGGTATACGCAGTATTTT.

The chain combines TRBV12-3 or TRBV12-4 with TRBJ2-5; unclear D gene. This CDR3 spans 12 amino acids. V was trimmed by 6 bases and J by 8 bases, leaving 13 bases between them. CDR3 in amino acids: CASSLRPGTQYF. CDR3 bases: TGTGCCAGCAGCCTTCGACCGGGTACCCAGTACTTC.

V is TRBV9 and J is TRBJ1-2, with TRBD1 matching 8 bases. The V gene end was trimmed by 0 bases and the J gene end by 6 bases; junction bases not matched to a gene: 7. The CDR3 consists of 15 residues. Per the germline V gene, CDR1 is SGDLS and CDR2 is YYNGEE. The CDR3 DNA is TGTGCCAGCAGCGTAGAGTTAGGACAGGGAAATGGCTACACCTTC. This gives the protein CASSVELGQGNGYTF. Full variable domain (outside the CDR3, taken from reference TRBV9 and TRBJ1-2): DSGVTQTPKHLITATGQRVTLRCSPRSGDLSVYWYQQSLDQGLQFLIQYYNGEERAKGNILERFSAQQFPDLHSELNLSSLELGDSALYFCASSVELGQGNGYTFGSGTRLTVV.

This clone has more than one count but fewer than ten. The chain has TRBV7-9 and TRBJ1-2, with 7 bases aligning to TRBD1. J lost 5 bases, V lost 5 bases, and 8 bases had no gene match. There are 14 residues in the CDR3. Germline CDR1 and CDR2: SEHNR and FQNEAQ (reference sequence). CDR3 loop: CASSPWDRQYGYTF. For the CDR3, the DNA is TGTGCCAGCAGCCCTTGGGACAGACAATATGGCTACACCTTC.

The chain uses TRBV7-8 and TRBJ1-1; D is ambiguous. CDR1 is SGHVS, CDR2 FQNEAQ, per germline. Deletions cut 4 bases from V and 11 bases from J, with 20 bases between. There are 14 residues in the CDR3. CDR3 in amino acids: CASSSGGRWWEAFF. The CDR3 coding sequence is TGTGCCAGCAGCTCAGGCGGGAGATGGTGGGAGGCTTTCTTT.

The V call is TRBV7-9, the J call TRBJ1-6; D call uncertain. V was trimmed by 10 bases and J by 4 bases, leaving 11 bases between them. Germline V CDR1 and CDR2: SEHNR, FQNEAQ (reference sequence). This CDR3 contains 13 residues. The CDR3 is CATETRYNSPLHF. The CDR3 DNA reads as TGTGCCACCGAGACTCGGTATAATTCACCCCTCCACTTT. The full variable domain, its missing parts supplied by reference TRBV7-9 and TRBJ1-6, is DTGVSQNPRHKITKRGQNVTFRCDPISEHNRLYWYRQTLGQGPEFLTYFQNEAQLEKSRLLSDRFSAERPKGSFSTLEIQRTEQGDSAMYLCATETRYNSPLHFGNGTRLTVT.

This chain connects TRBV27 to TRBJ1-1; D is undetermined. V lost 0 bases and J 11 bases, leaving 13 bases between the germline ends. The germline V gene has CDR1 MNHEY and CDR2 SMNVEV (reference sequence). CDR3 length: 13 amino acids. CDR3: CASSLSNSQAAFF. The CDR3 coding sequence is TGTGCCAGCAGTTTATCGAACAGCCAGGCTGCTTTCTTT.

The J gene is TRBJ2-7, the V gene TRBV27; D may be TRBD1 (5 bases). With 5 bases removed from V and 3 bases from J, the gap between germline ends came to 11 bases. Germline CDR1 reads MNHEY; CDR2 reads SMNVEV (reference sequence). The CDR3 sequence is 13 residues long. The CDR3 reads CASSQGAGYEQYV. Here the CDR3 DNA reads TGTGCCAGCAGTCAAGGGGCAGGCTACGAGCAGTACGTC.